Below, 29 T cell receptor beta chains from the same sample are listed, as sequenced in a study of cytomegalovirus exposure and HLA in healthy donors (dated by TCRdb to 2016 to 2017). The method was the immunoSEQ multiplex PCR assay. The multiplex PCR relied on a mix of 60 forward primers for TCR Vbeta segments and 13 reverse primers for TCR Jbeta segments. Not all clones reach the TCRdb copy of this immuneACCESS table, which keeps in-frame sequences only. Checked studies attribute under half of the gap to unresolved V genes and leave the rest unexplained. The sample data list 150,000 to 200,000 clones, and 77% of these were observed just once. The ten largest account for roughly 3.5% of the sample. The sample comprised PBMCs. The receptors come from a woman aged 55-75 years in good health and CMV-seropositive.

The rearrangement uses TRBV4-2 and TRBJ2-1; no firm D call. V gave up 7 bases and J gave up 10 bases, with 11 bases separating them. Germline V gene lookup returns CDR1 LGHNA and CDR2 YNFKEQ. The CDR3 loop spans 11 amino acids. CDR3 coding DNA: TGTGCCAGCACCCAGGTCGGGGAGCAGTTCTTC. Translating it yields CASTQVGEQFF.

This clone was observed a handful of times. The chain links TRBV30 to TRBJ2-7, with D possibly being TRBD2 (6 bases). The CDR3 length is 15 residues. V dropped 0 bases and J dropped 0 bases, with 12 bases sitting between them. Germline V gene data show CDR1 as GTSNPN and CDR2 as SVGIG (reference sequence). In DNA, the CDR3 is TGTGCCTGGAGTGTAGGGACCGGGAGCTCCTACGAGCAGTACTTC. Amino acid sequence: CAWSVGTGSSYEQYF.

This chain joins TRBV18 and TRBJ2-7, with D possibly being TRBD1 (6 bases). The V end was cut by 4 bases, the J end by 3 bases, with 10 bases between. CDR1 is KGHSH, CDR2 LQKENI, per germline. The CDR3 sequence is 13 residues long. The CDR3 nucleotides read TGTGCCAGCTCACTTAGGGGGAACTACGAGCAGTACTTC. Its translation is CASSLRGNYEQYF.

The rearrangement uses TRBV28 and TRBJ2-1; a possible D gene is TRBD2 (6 bases). The CDR3 is made up of 14 amino acids. Trimming took 7 bases from V and 6 from J, leaving 16 bases between them. Germline CDR1 is MDHEN and CDR2 is SYDVKM. As DNA, the CDR3 is TGTGCCAGCACCTTCGCGGGGCTTCGCAATGAGCAGTTCTTC. It encodes CASTFAGLRNEQFF.

The chain combines TRBV6-6 with TRBJ2-2, with 9 bases lining up with TRBD1. CDR3 length: 16 amino acids. V gave up 6 bases and J gave up 4 bases; unmatched junction bases: 9. The V gene's germline CDR1 is MNHNY and CDR2 SVGAGI (reference sequence). CDR3 in DNA: TGTGCCAGCAGCCCACCGGGACAGGGCGCCACCGGGGAGCTGTTTTTT. It translates to CASSPPGQGATGELFF.

The gene calls are TRBV5-6 and TRBJ2-5, with D possibly being TRBD1 (5 bases). Trimming left V 1 base short and J 2 bases short, with 12 bases between. The length of the CDR3 is 15 residues. The V gene's germline CDR1 is SGHDT and CDR2 YYEEEE. The CDR3 loop is CASSLYSTEQETQYF. DNA of the CDR3: TGTGCCAGCAGCTTGTATTCGACAGAGCAAGAGACCCAGTACTTC. The full variable domain, in which reference TRBV5-6 and TRBJ2-5 provide the parts outside the CDR3, is DAGVTQSPTHLIKTRGQQVTLRCSPKSGHDTVSWYQQALGQGPQFIFQYYEEEERQRGNFPDRFSGHQFPNYSSELNVNALLLGDSALYLCASSLYSTEQETQYFGPGTRLLVL.

The chain carries TRBV7-9 and TRBJ2-5, with D possibly matching TRBD1 (5 bases). The J call could be wrong; TRBJ2-7 is a better fit for the DNA end. The length of the CDR3 is 14 residues. Germline V gene lookup returns CDR1 SEHNR and CDR2 FQNEAQ (reference sequence). CDR3 DNA: TGTGCCAGCAGCTTTGACAGCCGGCCCTACGAGCAGTACTTC. Translating it yields CASSFDSRPYEQYF.

V is TRBV7-3 and J is TRBJ2-5, with D possibly being TRBD2 (5 bases). Trimming took off 0 bases at V and 2 bases at J, with 7 bases between the two ends. Germline assignment: CDR1 SGHTA and CDR2 FQGTGA. The CDR3 consists of 14 residues. The CDR3, as DNA: TGTGCCAGCAGCTTAACAGGGAGTCAAGAGACCCAGTACTTC. Amino acid sequence: CASSLTGSQETQYF. Full variable domain (rest looked up from reference TRBV7-3 and TRBJ2-5): GAGVSQTPSNKVTEKGKYVELRCDPISGHTALYWYRQSLGQGPEFLIYFQGTGAADDSGLPNDRFFAVRPEGSVSTLKIQRTERGDSAVYLCASSLTGSQETQYFGPGTRLLVL.

The V call is TRBV7-3, the J call TRBJ2-1; 7 bases line up with TRBD2. CDR1 is SGHTA and CDR2 is FQGTGA in the germline V gene. This CDR3 is built from 17 residues. After removal of 1 base from V and 0 bases from J, the junction contained 6 bases not matched to a gene. CDR3 sequence: CASSLIGGGSSYNEQFF. The CDR3 region has the DNA TGTGCCAGCAGCTTAATTGGCGGGGGAAGCTCCTACAATGAGCAGTTCTTC.

V usage is TRBV7-9 and J usage is TRBJ1-6; D is uncertain. The V end lost 5 bases, the J end lost 10 bases, and 12 bases lay between the germline ends. CDR3 size: 13 residues. In germline, CDR1 is SEHNR, CDR2 FQNEAQ (reference sequence). For the CDR3, the DNA is TGTGCCAGCAGCCCTCCGGTCGTATCACCCCTCCACTTT. This sequence encodes CASSPPVVSPLHF.

V and J are TRBV29-1 and TRBJ1-1; D uncertain. This CDR3 comprises 15 residues. Deletions cut 3 bases from V and 0 bases from J, with 14 bases between. Germline CDR1 reads SQVTM; CDR2 reads ANQGSEA. The DNA for the CDR3 is TGCAGCGTTGAGGCGACACCGAGGGTGAACACTGAAGCTTTCTTT. Protein: CSVEATPRVNTEAFF.

The rearrangement uses TRBV7-9 and TRBJ1-2; 8 nucleotides agree with TRBD1. Germline V gene lookup returns CDR1 SEHNR and CDR2 FQNEAQ (reference sequence). The CDR3 is 15 residues long. V trimming: 0 bases; J trimming: 4 bases; junction bases outside the gene matches: 4. CDR3 in amino acids: CASSLATGGIYGYTF. Here the CDR3 DNA reads TGTGCCAGCAGCTTAGCTACAGGGGGGATCTATGGCTACACCTTC.

This clone was counted a few times. The chain links TRBV28 to TRBJ2-6; D may be TRBD2 (6 bases). Deletions cut 8 bases from V and 0 bases from J, with 14 bases between. The germline gives CDR1 MDHEN, CDR2 SYDVKM. The CDR3 covers 16 residues. As DNA, the CDR3 is TGTGCCAGCCTGAGGGAGGCGGTCTCTGGGGCCAACGTCCTGACTTTC. Its translation is CASLREAVSGANVLTF.

The chain has TRBV28 and TRBJ2-3; 7 positions agree with TRBD2. Germline V lookup: CDR1 MDHEN, CDR2 SYDVKM. The V gene end was trimmed by 4 bases and the J gene end by 6 bases; junction bases not matched to a gene: 7. This CDR3 region has 14 residues. CDR3 region: CASSSRGSLDTQYF. CDR3 in DNA: TGTGCCAGCAGTTCGCGGGGGAGCCTGGATACGCAGTATTTT.

This clone was seen a handful of times. V and J are TRBV6-5 and TRBJ1-4, with 9 bases matching TRBD1. This CDR3 comprises 15 residues. With 0 bases clipped from V and 9 bases from J, the junction kept 5 bases outside the gene matches. Germline V lookup: CDR1 MNHEY, CDR2 SVGAGI. The CDR3 reads CASSYSTGGDKKLFF. The CDR3 DNA sequence: TGTGCCAGCAGTTACTCGACAGGGGGGGACAAAAAACTGTTTTTT.

This chain uses TRBV7-2 with TRBJ2-5; D might be TRBD2 (6 bases). There are 15 residues in the CDR3. V shed 2 bases and J shed 4 bases, with 14 bases lying between them. Germline CDR1 SGHTA, CDR2 FQGNSA. The CDR3 loop reads CASSLFGGRAETQYF. The DNA for the CDR3 is TGTGCCAGCAGCTTATTCGGGGGAAGGGCAGAGACCCAGTACTTC.

This rearrangement joins TRBV6-6 to TRBJ2-2; 7 bases fit TRBD1. The junction had 7 bases not matched to a gene; V was cut back by 7 bases and J by 5 bases. CDR1 and CDR2 (germline): MNHNY, SVGAGI (reference sequence). This CDR3 comprises 14 residues. The CDR3 protein is CASNTGAWTGELFF. DNA for the CDR3: TGTGCCAGCAATACAGGGGCGTGGACCGGGGAGCTGTTTTTT.

This clone was detected a few times. The V gene is TRBV6-5, the J gene TRBJ2-5; tentative D call: TRBD1 (5 bases). V was trimmed by 2 bases and J by 8 bases, leaving 9 bases between them. The germline V gene encodes CDR1 MNHEY and CDR2 SVGAGI. CDR3 length: 12 residues. The CDR3 sequence is CASSYRQGTQYF. The CDR3 DNA follows: TGTGCCAGCAGTTACCGGCAGGGCACCCAGTACTTC.

The chain recombines TRBV2 with TRBJ2-5; 7 bases agree with TRBD1. The V gene end was trimmed by 1 base and the J gene end by 5 bases; junction bases not matched to a gene: 10. The CDR3 runs to 16 residues. CDR1 SNHLY and CDR2 FYNNEI come from the germline V gene. CDR3 coding DNA: TGTGCCAGCAGTGAAGATACGGCAGGGGGTTGGGAGACCCAGTACTTC. This translates into CASSEDTAGGWETQYF.

The rearrangement uses TRBV6-6 and TRBJ1-5; 10 bases map to TRBD1. J was trimmed by 7 bases and V by 6 bases; bases with no gene match: 3. The CDR3 loop spans 13 amino acids. In germline, CDR1 is MNHNY, CDR2 SVGAGI (reference sequence). The CDR3 loop reads CASRDRGEQPQHF. CDR3 nucleotide sequence: TGTGCCAGCAGGGACAGGGGGGAACAGCCCCAGCATTTT.

This chain links TRBV11-3 with TRBJ1-1; possible D gene TRBD1, 6 bases. V was shortened by 4 bases and J by 6 bases, with 18 bases between the two germline ends. The CDR3 is 15 amino acids. The germline CDR1 and CDR2 sequences are SGHNT and YENEEA. CDR3: CASSSTTGLVAEAFF. The CDR3 nucleotides are TGTGCCAGCAGCTCAACGACAGGTCTTGTGGCTGAAGCTTTCTTT.

The genes are TRBV7-6 and TRBJ2-2, with 15 positions matching TRBD2. V trimming: 5 bases; J trimming: 3 bases; junction bases outside the gene matches: 7. Germline CDR1 and CDR2: SGHVS and FNYEAQ. The CDR3 contains 18 residues. The chain's CDR3 is CASSGTGLAGGYTGELFF. CDR3 bases: TGTGCCAGCAGCGGGACGGGACTAGCGGGGGGATACACCGGGGAGCTGTTTTTT.

The chain links TRBV20-1 to TRBJ1-2, with a weak D call TRBD1 (5 bases). The V end lost 6 bases, the J end lost 14 bases, and 19 bases lay between the germline ends. From germline, CDR1 is DFQATT and CDR2 SNEGSKA (reference sequence). The CDR3 runs 11 residues. Written as DNA, the CDR3 is TGCAGTGCAGCAGGCGCCCAGGGAAAGACCTTC. Residues: CSAAGAQGKTF.

The chain joins TRBV10-3 to TRBJ2-3, with TRBD1 as a possible D gene (6 bases). Germline CDR1 is ENHRY and CDR2 is SYGVKD. The V end lost 5 bases, the J end lost 2 bases, and 20 bases lay between the germline ends. This CDR3 contains 17 residues. DNA for the CDR3: TGTGCCATCAGTCCCCCCTTTCAGGGGAAAGTCACAGATACGCAGTATTTT. It translates to CAISPPFQGKVTDTQYF.

V usage is TRBV27 and J usage is TRBJ1-1; 8 positions match TRBD1. Germline V CDR1 and CDR2: MNHEY, SMNVEV (reference sequence). J gave up 3 bases and V 7 bases, and 10 bases lay outside the gene matches. The CDR3 loop spans 15 amino acids. The CDR3 DNA is TGTGCCAGCAACAAAGACAGGGGTCGGGACACTGAAGCTTTCTTT. Its translation is CASNKDRGRDTEAFF.

V is TRBV18 and J is TRBJ1-2, with TRBD1 matching over 9 bases. This CDR3 region has 15 residues. With 0 bases clipped from V and 4 bases from J, the junction kept 3 bases outside the gene matches. The germline V gene has CDR1 KGHSH and CDR2 LQKENI. In DNA form, the CDR3 reads TGTGCCAGCTCACCACCGGGACAGGGCTTCTATGGCTACACCTTC. Protein: CASSPPGQGFYGYTF.

This clone showed up just a few times. CDR3 residues: CASSRDSYYEKLFF. CDR3 nucleotides: TGTGCCAGCAGCCGGGACAGTTACTATGAAAAACTGTTTTTT. The chain employs TRBV25-1 and TRBJ1-4; the match to TRBD1 covers 7 bases. The germline V gene encodes CDR1 MGHDK and CDR2 SYGVNS. V lost 6 bases to trimming and J lost 6 bases; unmatched junction nucleotides: 7. The CDR3 is made up of 14 amino acids.

The chain couples TRBV5-4 to TRBJ2-7; 7 bases line up with TRBD2. V was pared by 0 bases and J by 2 bases, with 8 bases of the junction left unmatched. Germline CDR1 and CDR2: SGHNT and YYREEE (reference sequence). The CDR3 length is 16 residues. CDR3 bases: TGTGCCAGCAGCTTGGACCCCGGGACTAACGCCTACGAGCAGTACTTC. This codes for CASSLDPGTNAYEQYF.

V usage is TRBV19 and J usage is TRBJ2-3; D may be TRBD1 (6 bases). The CDR3 sequence is 16 residues long. Germline-derived CDR1 and CDR2 are LNHDA and SQIVND (reference sequence). Deletions cut 7 bases from V and 2 bases from J, with 19 bases between. The CDR3 DNA follows: TGTGCCAGTACCCTTACCCGGGACACATACACAGATACGCAGTATTTT. This sequence encodes CASTLTRDTYTDTQYF. Full variable domain (rest looked up from reference TRBV19 and TRBJ2-3): DGGITQSPKYLFRKEGQNVTLSCEQNLNHDAMYWYRQDPGQGLRLIYYSQIVNDFQKGDIAEGYSVSREKKESFPLTVTSAQKNPTAFYLCASTLTRDTYTDTQYFGPGTRLTVL.